Below are 12 T cell receptor beta chains sequenced from a single sample in a study of T cell repertoires in cytomegalovirus infection. These receptors' targets are unknown. One entry per CDR3 protein results from TCRdb running MiXCR on the reads. This table has roughly 500,000 distinct CDR3 sequences, 40% to 50% appearing once. Source: cultured PBMCs, taken from culture after CMV antigen stimulation. These receptors came from a human donor in good health (CMV status not recorded). Some clones in this sample may be carry-over from other donors' samples.

This clonotype was seen more than once but under ten times. V is TRBV2 and J is TRBJ2-1; 8 bases line up with TRBD2. V lost 3 bases and J lost 10; bases outside the gene matches: 17. This CDR3 comprises 17 residues. The germline CDR1 and CDR2 sequences are SNHLY and FYNNEI. In nucleotides, the CDR3 is TGTGCCAGCAGTGATCCTATCAGAGGGGCGGGAGGCGACGAGCAGTTCTTC. Amino acids: CASSDPIRGAGGDEQFF.

This clonotype was seen more than once but under ten times. The rearrangement links TRBV7-6 to TRBJ2-1; D is perhaps TRBD2 (6 bases). Trimming left V 5 bases short and J 7 bases short, with 12 bases between. The CDR3 sequence is 13 residues long. Germline V gene data show CDR1 as SGHVS and CDR2 as FNYEAQ. The CDR3 DNA reads TGTGCCAGCAGCGGGGGAGGCGGGAATGAGCAGTTCTTC. Residues: CASSGGGGNEQFF.

The chain combines TRBV7-6 with TRBJ2-7, with TRBD2 identical over 9 bases. With 5 bases clipped from V and 2 bases from J, the junction kept 4 bases outside the gene matches. This CDR3 has 14 residues. Germline loops: CDR1 SGHVS, CDR2 FNYEAQ. The CDR3 sequence is CASSPASGAYEQYF. The DNA for the CDR3 is TGTGCCAGCAGCCCTGCTAGCGGGGCCTACGAGCAGTACTTC.

This clonotype was found a few times. V usage is TRBV25-1 and J usage is TRBJ1-5; D perhaps matches TRBD1 (5 bases). Germline V gene data show CDR1 as MGHDK and CDR2 as SYGVNS. The CDR3 extends over 13 amino acids. Trimming removed 9 bases at V and 7 bases at J, with 16 bases between. The CDR3 sequence: CARSGAAKQPQHF. The CDR3 DNA reads as TGTGCCAGATCTGGGGCAGCGAAGCAGCCCCAGCATTTT.

V and J are TRBV7-6 and TRBJ2-3; D might be TRBD2 (5 bases). This CDR3 contains 15 residues. Germline-derived CDR1 and CDR2 are SGHVS and FNYEAQ. Between the trimmed V and J ends, which lost 4 bases and 6 bases, there was a span of 17 bases. CDR3 bases: TGTGCCAGCAGCTGGGGTCACTCGGGGTCCGATACGCAGTATTTT. It codes for CASSWGHSGSDTQYF.

The sample holds many counts of this clonotype. The CDR3 loop is CASSLRFGDTQYF. The DNA of the CDR3 is TGTGCCAGCAGCTTGAGGTTCGGAGATACGCAGTATTTT. The chain recombines TRBV7-2 with TRBJ2-3, with D hard to call. Germline CDR1 reads SGHTA; CDR2 reads FQGNSA. V gave up 3 bases and J gave up 5 bases, with 9 bases separating them. This CDR3 comprises 13 residues. The whole variable domain, remainder taken from reference TRBV7-2 and TRBJ2-3, is GAGVSQSPSNKVTEKGKDVELRCDPISGHTALYWYRQSLGQGLEFLIYFQGNSAPDKSGLPSDRFSAERTGGSVSTLTIQRTQQEDSAVYLCASSLRFGDTQYFGPGTRLTVL.

The chain is built from TRBV2 and TRBJ2-5, with a tentative D call TRBD2 (5 bases). Germline V CDR1 and CDR2: SNHLY, FYNNEI. The ends were cut back, 4 bases at V and 2 bases at J, with 14 bases in the middle. The CDR3 length is 15 residues. DNA for the CDR3: TGTGCCAGCAGTGGCAAGACTAACCGTCAAGAGACCCAGTACTTC. Encoded protein: CASSGKTNRQETQYF.

V and J are TRBV5-6 and TRBJ2-7, with 10 bases identical to TRBD2. J lost 3 bases, V lost 5 bases, and 2 bases had no gene match. CDR1 and CDR2 (germline): SGHDT, YYEEEE. The CDR3 loop spans 13 amino acids. DNA of the CDR3: TGTGCCAGCAGACTAGCGGGACGCTACGAGCAGTACTTC. Amino acids: CASRLAGRYEQYF.

This chain links TRBV20-1 with TRBJ2-3, with unresolved D. Germline V CDR1 and CDR2: DFQATT, SNEGSKA (reference sequence). This CDR3 region has 12 residues. V lost 2 bases to trimming and J lost 4 bases, with 7 bases between them. CDR3 residues: CSARSPSDTQYF. The CDR3 DNA sequence: TGCAGTGCTAGATCGCCATCAGATACGCAGTATTTT.

This clonotype was counted a single time. J is TRBJ2-1 and V is TRBV28; 12 bases are a match to TRBD2. With V trimmed by 4 bases and J by 0 bases, 22 bases remained unmatched. This CDR3 is built from 23 residues. CDR1 MDHEN and CDR2 SYDVKM come from the germline V gene. CDR3 region: CASSSLLLAGGAETLSSYNEQFF. In DNA, the CDR3 is TGTGCCAGCAGTTCCCTCCTACTAGCGGGGGGCGCCGAAACCTTGAGCTCCTACAATGAGCAGTTCTTC. The full variable domain, with the rest looked up from reference TRBV28 and TRBJ2-1, is DVKVTQSSRYLVKRTGEKVFLECVQDMDHENMFWYRQDPGLGLRLIYFSYDVKMKEKGDIPEGYSVSREKKERFSLILESASTNQTSMYLCASSSLLLAGGAETLSSYNEQFFGPGTRLTVL.

The chain is built from TRBV28 and TRBJ2-7; D call uncertain. The CDR3 contains 10 residues. CDR1 is MDHEN and CDR2 is SYDVKM in the germline V gene. Trimming took 2 bases from V and 9 from J, leaving 5 bases between them. The CDR3 DNA is TGTGCCAGCAGTTTAAACGGGCAGTACTTC. Its protein is CASSLNGQYF.

A few counts support this clonotype. The V and J genes are TRBV27 and TRBJ1-2, with D possibly being TRBD1 (6 bases). Germline-derived CDR1 and CDR2 are MNHEY and SMNVEV (reference sequence). Between the trimmed V and J ends, which lost 2 bases and 8 bases, there was a span of 15 bases. The CDR3 covers 14 residues. This CDR3 reads CASSLRPYTGGYTF. For the CDR3, the DNA is TGTGCCAGCAGTTTACGGCCATATACAGGGGGCTACACCTTC.